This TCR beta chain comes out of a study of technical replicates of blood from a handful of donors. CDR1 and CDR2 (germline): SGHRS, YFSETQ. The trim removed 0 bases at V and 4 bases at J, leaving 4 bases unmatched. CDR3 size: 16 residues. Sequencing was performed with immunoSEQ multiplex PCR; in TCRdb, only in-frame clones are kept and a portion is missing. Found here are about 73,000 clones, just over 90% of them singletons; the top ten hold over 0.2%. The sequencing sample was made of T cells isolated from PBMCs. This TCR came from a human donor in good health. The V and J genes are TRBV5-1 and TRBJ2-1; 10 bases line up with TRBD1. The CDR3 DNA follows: TGCGCCAGCAGCTTGGATCCGGGACAGGGGTACAATGAGCAGTTCTTC. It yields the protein CASSLDPGQGYNEQFF.